This TCR beta chain is from a study of blood T cell repertoires in COVID-19. A few counts support this clone. V was clipped by 2 bases and J by 1 base; unmatched bases: 3. CDR1 and CDR2 (germline): SGHTA, FQGTGA. The CDR3 has 17 residues. Produced via immunoSEQ multiplex PCR; TCRdb's table is partial and in-frame only. The sample has around 82,000 clones, approximately 85% seen once. Sequencing used peripheral blood. The sequence was collected from a man in his forties or fifties with COVID-19, enrolled during active disease. The chain uses TRBV7-3 and TRBJ2-6; 9 bases line up with TRBD1. CDR3 bases: TGTGCCAGCAGCTTAGACGGGACAGGGTCTGGGGCCAACGTCCTGACTTTC. Translating gives CASSLDGTGSGANVLTF.